Reported below is one T cell receptor (beta chain). The authors' processing: Reference gene primer amplification in the assay estimated nucleated cell counts. Generated by immunoSEQ multiplex PCR, the TCRdb table keeps only in-frame clones and is missing some. That table supplies the V and J calls and clone size; D and trimming were determined from the DNA. The sample shows hundreds of thousands of clones, roughly 90% of them seen only once. The source of the sample is a study of blood T cell repertoires in COVID-19. Study as a whole: The study drew acute and convalescent COVID-19 samples from the United States, Italy and Spain. The analysed material was cDNA or gDNA that came from T cells, B-cell-depleted T cells, or PBMCs.

What was sequenced was peripheral blood. The sequence came from a man in his forties with acute or convalescent COVID-19.

DNA of the CDR3: TGTGCCAGCAGCCCCGACAGGCGCCCCGACAATGAGCAGTTCTTC. It encodes CASSPDRRPDNEQFF. This chain joins TRBV5-4 and TRBJ2-1; possible D gene TRBD1, 6 bases. CDR3 length: 15 residues. Germline CDR1 is SGHNT and CDR2 is YYREEE (reference sequence). V lost 4 bases, J lost 5 bases, and 16 bases lay in between.